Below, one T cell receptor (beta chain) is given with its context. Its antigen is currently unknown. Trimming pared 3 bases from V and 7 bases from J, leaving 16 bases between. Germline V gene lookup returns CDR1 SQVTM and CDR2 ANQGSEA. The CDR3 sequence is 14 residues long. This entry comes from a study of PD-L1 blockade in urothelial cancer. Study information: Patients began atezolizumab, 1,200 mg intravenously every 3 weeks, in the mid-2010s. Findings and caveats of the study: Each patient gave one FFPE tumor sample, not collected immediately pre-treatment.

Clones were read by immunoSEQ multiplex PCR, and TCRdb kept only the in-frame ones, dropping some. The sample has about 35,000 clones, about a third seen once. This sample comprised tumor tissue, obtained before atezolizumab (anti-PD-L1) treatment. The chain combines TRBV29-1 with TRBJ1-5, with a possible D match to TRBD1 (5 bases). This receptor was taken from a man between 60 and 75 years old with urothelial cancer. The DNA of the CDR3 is TGCAGCGTTGATTCAGGGCCGGGGGAGCAGCCCCAGCATTTT. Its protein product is CSVDSGPGEQPQHF.